This paragraph covers one TCR beta chain sequence. The table came from immunoSEQ multiplex PCR; TCRdb's copy has only in-frame clones and leaves some out. The sample records about 180,000 clones, 70% to 90% being singletons. With 2 bases clipped from V and 4 bases from J, the junction kept 8 bases outside the gene matches. From germline, CDR1 is MDHEN and CDR2 SYDVKM. There are 17 residues in the CDR3. The sample originates from a study of blood T cell repertoires in COVID-19. Study summary: From T cells, B-cell-depleted T cells, or PBMCs came the material, which was cDNA or gDNA.

The V and J genes are TRBV28 and TRBJ2-3; 11 nucleotides match TRBD2. Input material: peripheral blood. This sequence was found in a human donor with active or convalescent COVID-19. The donor label of this sample is uncertain. The CDR3 loop is CASSLITSGSVADTQYF. The CDR3 DNA is TGTGCCAGCAGTTTAATAACTAGCGGGAGTGTGGCAGATACGCAGTATTTT.